The 19 T cell receptor beta chains reported below all come from one sample, sequenced in a study of blood T cell repertoires in COVID-19. TCRdb's table, derived via immunoSEQ multiplex PCR, lists solely in-frame clones and lacks some. The table records under 200,000 clones, more than 85% of them present only once. The sample consisted of peripheral blood. The receptors derive from a woman of 80 years or more in a cohort sampled during active or convalescent COVID-19.

The chain joins TRBV27 to TRBJ2-7; 11 positions match TRBD2. The CDR3 runs to 16 residues. From germline, CDR1 is MNHEY and CDR2 SMNVEV (reference sequence). V lost 0 bases, J lost 6 bases, and 7 bases stayed unmatched. In DNA form, the CDR3 reads TGTGCCAGCAGTTTATCGGTCACTAGCGGGAGCTCCGAGCAGTACGTC. Translating gives CASSLSVTSGSSEQYV.

This rearrangement joins TRBV5-1 to TRBJ1-5; TRBD1 matches 9 bases. Germline values: CDR1 SGHRS, CDR2 YFSETQ. V gave up 5 bases and J gave up 7 bases; unmatched junction bases: 10. The CDR3 is 15 amino acids. The CDR3 region is CASRPDRGGGQPQHF. DNA for the CDR3: TGCGCCAGCAGACCGGACAGGGGAGGAGGACAGCCCCAGCATTTT.

The rearrangement uses TRBV11-2 and TRBJ1-1, with 7 bases matching TRBD1. Germline trimming cut 0 bases from V and 3 bases from J; bases unmatched to any gene: 4. Germline lookup yields CDR1 SGHAT and CDR2 FQNNGV. CDR3 size: 15 residues. This chain's CDR3 is CASSLEGTEYTEAFF. In DNA form, the CDR3 reads TGTGCCAGCAGCTTAGAGGGGACAGAATACACTGAAGCTTTCTTT.

There are a few counts of this clone. This chain uses TRBV10-3 with TRBJ2-7; no reliable D call. CDR1 ENHRY and CDR2 SYGVKD come from the germline V gene. The V and J ends lost 8 bases and 4 bases respectively, with 12 bases between them. This CDR3 is 12 amino acids long. CDR3 nucleotide sequence: TGTGCCATCGAGTTCACCACTTACGAGCAGTACGTC. The encoded protein is CAIEFTTYEQYV.

The chain joins TRBV5-5 to TRBJ2-2; maybe TRBD2 (5 bases). The V and J ends lost 6 bases and 6 bases respectively, with 12 bases between them. CDR3 length equals 13 residues. CDR1 SGHKS and CDR2 YYEKEE come from the germline V gene (reference sequence). CDR3 in amino acids: CASIRENAGELFF. CDR3 nucleotide sequence: TGTGCCAGCATAAGGGAGAATGCCGGGGAGCTGTTTTTT.

This clone has only a few counts. The chain has TRBV7-2 and TRBJ2-1; 8 bases agree with TRBD2. Germline CDR1 reads SGHTA; CDR2 reads FQGNSA. After removal of 5 bases from V and 11 bases from J, the junction contained 8 bases not matched to a gene. The length of the CDR3 is 13 residues. CDR3 in amino acids: CASSLSLAGKQFF. The CDR3 coding sequence is TGTGCCAGCAGCCTCAGTTTAGCGGGAAAGCAGTTCTTC.

The V call is TRBV19, the J call TRBJ1-5, with TRBD1 identical over 9 bases. V gave up 7 bases and J gave up 2 bases; unmatched junction bases: 9. Germline V gives CDR1 LNHDA, CDR2 SQIVND (reference sequence). The CDR3 has 16 residues. The CDR3 here is CASNHRGRRGNQPQHF. In DNA form, the CDR3 reads TGTGCCAGTAATCACAGGGGGCGCAGGGGCAATCAGCCCCAGCATTTT.

This chain uses TRBV5-8 with TRBJ2-3; 8 nucleotides agree with TRBD1. The V segment lost 4 bases and the J segment 6 bases; nucleotides outside the gene matches: 10. The germline CDR1 and CDR2 sequences are SGHTS and YDEGEE. CDR3 length: 15 amino acids. CDR3 in DNA: TGTGCCAGCAGCGCCGGGACAGGCAAATCGGATACGCAGTATTTT. As protein: CASSAGTGKSDTQYF. The full variable domain, with the rest looked up from reference TRBV5-8 and TRBJ2-3, is EAGVTQSPTHLIKTRGQQATLRCSPISGHTSVYWYQQALGLGLQFLLWYDEGEERNRGNFPPRFSGRQFPNYSSELNVNALELEDSALYLCASSAGTGKSDTQYFGPGTRLTVL.

In this sample, this clone turned up a few times. Other nucleotide sequences in the sample specify the same CDR3. V and J are TRBV5-1 and TRBJ1-2; D perhaps matches TRBD1 (5 bases). The CDR3 extends over 13 amino acids. Germline V gene lookup returns CDR1 SGHRS and CDR2 YFSETQ. Between the trimmed V and J ends, which lost 0 bases and 4 bases, there was a span of 7 bases. CDR3 region: CASSLGQSYGYTF. CDR3 DNA sequence: TGCGCCAGCAGCTTGGGACAGAGCTATGGCTACACCTTC. Based on the CDR3 plus reference TRBV5-1 and TRBJ1-2, the full variable domain is KAGVTQTPRYLIKTRGQQVTLSCSPISGHRSVSWYQQTPGQGLQFLFEYFSETQRNKGNFPGRFSGRQFSNSRSEMNVSTLELGDSALYLCASSLGQSYGYTFGSGTRLTVV.

This clone was picked up one time. The chain combines TRBV28 with TRBJ1-2; possibly TRBD1 for D (5 bases). CDR3 length: 12 amino acids. Between the trimmed V and J ends, which lost 8 bases and 6 bases, there was a span of 13 bases. Per the germline V gene, CDR1 is MDHEN and CDR2 is SYDVKM. CDR3 DNA: TGTGCCAGCGTCGTCTCAGGGAATGGCTACACCTTC. Residues: CASVVSGNGYTF.

The chain combines TRBV11-2 with TRBJ2-5; perhaps TRBD2 as D (6 bases). The CDR3 contains 13 residues. Germline V gene sequence: CDR1 SGHAT, CDR2 FQNNGV. Trimming stripped 6 bases from V and 3 bases from J, with 11 bases between. The CDR3 spells CASSWDSKETQYF. In DNA form, the CDR3 reads TGTGCCAGCAGTTGGGACTCTAAAGAGACCCAGTACTTC.

The rearrangement joins TRBV2 to TRBJ1-3, with D perhaps TRBD1 (6 bases). This CDR3 is built from 14 residues. Between the trimmed V and J ends, which lost 6 bases and 4 bases, there was a span of 13 bases. CDR1 and CDR2 (germline): SNHLY, FYNNEI. CDR3 protein: CASSPQGFGNTIYF. The CDR3 DNA reads TGTGCCAGCAGCCCACAGGGATTCGGAAACACCATATATTTT.

V gene TRBV5-1 combines with J gene TRBJ2-5, with D possibly TRBD2 on 6 matching bases. V lost 4 bases and J 4 bases, leaving 11 bases between the germline ends. This CDR3 region has 13 residues. CDR1 and CDR2 from the germline V gene are SGHRS and YFSETQ. Here the CDR3 reads CASSPTSGETQYF. The CDR3 DNA follows: TGCGCCAGCAGCCCGACTAGTGGAGAGACCCAGTACTTC.

This chain links TRBV7-9 with TRBJ2-2; 11 positions agree with TRBD2. J was trimmed by 2 bases and V by 5 bases; bases with no gene match: 1. Germline CDR1 reads SEHNR; CDR2 reads FQNEAQ (reference sequence). This CDR3 spans 15 amino acids. CDR3 in amino acids: CASSRLAGNTGELFF. The CDR3 nucleotides read TGTGCCAGCAGCCGACTAGCGGGAAACACCGGGGAGCTGTTTTTT.

This clone came up a few times. The rearrangement uses TRBV10-3 and TRBJ2-7; a possible D gene is TRBD2 (6 bases). Trimming left V 0 bases short and J 7 bases short, with 16 bases between. The CDR3 has 15 amino acids. Germline V gives CDR1 ENHRY, CDR2 SYGVKD. The CDR3 DNA is TGTGCCATCAGTGAGTCCCCGACTAGTAGTGGAGAGCAGTACTTC. It translates to CAISESPTSSGEQYF.

The sample holds a few counts of this clone. The genes are TRBV11-3 and TRBJ1-2; 8 bases map to TRBD1. CDR3 size: 14 residues. Germline CDR1 is SGHNT and CDR2 is YENEEA. V dropped 5 bases and J dropped 2; count of bases not matched to a gene: 4. The CDR3 protein is CASSQGAGNYGYTF. For the CDR3, the DNA is TGTGCCAGCAGCCAGGGGGCAGGGAACTATGGCTACACCTTC.

The chain carries TRBV30 and TRBJ1-2; a possible D gene is TRBD1 (5 bases). From germline, CDR1 is GTSNPN and CDR2 SVGIG (reference sequence). The CDR3 covers 12 residues. V lost 0 bases and J 4 bases, leaving 6 bases between the germline ends. CDR3 DNA: TGTGCCTGGAGTGTGACAGTCTATGGCTACACCTTC. Translating gives CAWSVTVYGYTF.

V usage is TRBV7-9 and J usage is TRBJ2-3, with D hard to call. V lost 3 bases and J lost 1, with 8 bases in between. Per the germline V gene, CDR1 is SEHNR and CDR2 is FQNEAQ (reference sequence). CDR3 size: 14 residues. The DNA for the CDR3 is TGTGCCAGCAGCTTGGAGAGGCGCACAGATACGCAGTATTTT. This encodes CASSLERRTDTQYF.

CDR3 in DNA: TGTGCCAGCAGCCCCGGGACAGGGATGGGGGATACGCAGTATTTT. Protein product: CASSPGTGMGDTQYF. The gene calls are TRBV7-9 and TRBJ2-3, with TRBD1 matching 9 bases. Germline values: CDR1 SEHNR, CDR2 FQNEAQ (reference sequence). The junction had 9 bases not matched to a gene; V was cut back by 5 bases and J by 6 bases. The CDR3 sequence is 15 residues long.